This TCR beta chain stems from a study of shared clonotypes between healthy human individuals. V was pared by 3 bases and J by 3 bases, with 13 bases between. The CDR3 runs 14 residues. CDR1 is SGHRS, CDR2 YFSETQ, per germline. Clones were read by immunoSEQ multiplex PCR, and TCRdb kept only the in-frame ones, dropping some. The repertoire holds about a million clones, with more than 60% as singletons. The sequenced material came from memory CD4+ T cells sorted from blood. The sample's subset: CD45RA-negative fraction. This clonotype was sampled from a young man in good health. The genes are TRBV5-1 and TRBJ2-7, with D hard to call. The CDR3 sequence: CASSSDAWNYEQYF. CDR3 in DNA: TGCGCCAGCAGCTCAGACGCGTGGAACTACGAGCAGTACTTC.